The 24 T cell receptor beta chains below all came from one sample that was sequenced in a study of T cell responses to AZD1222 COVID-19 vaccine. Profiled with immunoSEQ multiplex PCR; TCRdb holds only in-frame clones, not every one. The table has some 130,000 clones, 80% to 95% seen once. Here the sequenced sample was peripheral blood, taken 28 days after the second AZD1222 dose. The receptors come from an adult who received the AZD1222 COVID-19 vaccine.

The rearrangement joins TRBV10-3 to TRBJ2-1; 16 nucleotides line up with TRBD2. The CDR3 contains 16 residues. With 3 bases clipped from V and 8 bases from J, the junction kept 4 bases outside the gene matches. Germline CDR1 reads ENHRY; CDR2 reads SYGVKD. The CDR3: CAISDPGLAGGDEQFF. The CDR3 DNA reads TGTGCCATCAGTGACCCGGGACTAGCGGGAGGGGATGAGCAGTTCTTC.

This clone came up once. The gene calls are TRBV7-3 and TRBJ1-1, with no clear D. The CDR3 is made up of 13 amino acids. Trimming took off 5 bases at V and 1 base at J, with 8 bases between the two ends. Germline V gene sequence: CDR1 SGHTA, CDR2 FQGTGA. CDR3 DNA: TGTGCCAGCAGCATGGGGAAGAACACTGAAGCTTTCTTT. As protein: CASSMGKNTEAFF.

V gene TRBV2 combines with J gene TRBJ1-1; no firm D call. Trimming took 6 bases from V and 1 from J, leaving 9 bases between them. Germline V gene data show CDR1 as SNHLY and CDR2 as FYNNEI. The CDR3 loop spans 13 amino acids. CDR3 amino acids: CASSGSPNTEAFF. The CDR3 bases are TGTGCCAGCAGCGGTTCTCCGAACACTGAAGCTTTCTTT.

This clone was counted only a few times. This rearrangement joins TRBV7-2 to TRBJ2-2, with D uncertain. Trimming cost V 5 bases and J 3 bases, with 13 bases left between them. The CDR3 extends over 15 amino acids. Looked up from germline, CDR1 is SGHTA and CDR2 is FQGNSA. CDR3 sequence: CASSDRASDTGELFF. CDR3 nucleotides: TGTGCCAGCAGCGACCGGGCCTCGGACACCGGGGAGCTGTTTTTT.

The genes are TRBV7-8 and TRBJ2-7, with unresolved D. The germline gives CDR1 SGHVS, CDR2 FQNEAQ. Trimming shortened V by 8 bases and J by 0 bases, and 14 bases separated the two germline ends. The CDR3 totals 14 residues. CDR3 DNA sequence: TGTGCCAGCCTTGGGAAGACGGGCTCCTACGAGCAGTACTTC. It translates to CASLGKTGSYEQYF.

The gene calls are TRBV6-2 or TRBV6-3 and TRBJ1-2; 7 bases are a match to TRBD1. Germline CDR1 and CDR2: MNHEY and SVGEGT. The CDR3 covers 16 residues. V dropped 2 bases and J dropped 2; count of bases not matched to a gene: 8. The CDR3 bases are TGTGCCAGCAGTTACATGGGACAGACGAACAACTATGGCTACACCTTC. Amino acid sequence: CASSYMGQTNNYGYTF.

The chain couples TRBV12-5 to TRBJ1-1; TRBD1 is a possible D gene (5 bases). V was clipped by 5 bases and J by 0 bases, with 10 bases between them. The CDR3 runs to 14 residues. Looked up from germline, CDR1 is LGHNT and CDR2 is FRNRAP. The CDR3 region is CASGLGTVNTEAFF. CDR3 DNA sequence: TGTGCTAGTGGTCTCGGGACCGTGAACACTGAAGCTTTCTTT.

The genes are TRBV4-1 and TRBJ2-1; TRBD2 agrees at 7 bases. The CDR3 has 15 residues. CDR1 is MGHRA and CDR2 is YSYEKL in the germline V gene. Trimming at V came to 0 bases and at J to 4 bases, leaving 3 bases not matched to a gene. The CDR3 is CASSQDTSEYNEQFF. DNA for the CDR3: TGCGCCAGCAGCCAAGATACTAGCGAATACAATGAGCAGTTCTTC.

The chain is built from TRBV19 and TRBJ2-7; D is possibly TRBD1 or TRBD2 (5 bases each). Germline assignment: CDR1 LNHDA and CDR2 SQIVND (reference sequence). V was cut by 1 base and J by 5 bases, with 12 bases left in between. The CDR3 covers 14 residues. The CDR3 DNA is TGTGCCAGTAGTATAGTGGCAGGGAGCCACGAGCAGTACTTC. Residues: CASSIVAGSHEQYF. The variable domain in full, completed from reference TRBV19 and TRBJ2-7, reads DGGITQSPKYLFRKEGQNVTLSCEQNLNHDAMYWYRQDPGQGLRLIYYSQIVNDFQKGDIAEGYSVSREKKESFPLTVTSAQKNPTAFYLCASSIVAGSHEQYFGPGTRLTVT.

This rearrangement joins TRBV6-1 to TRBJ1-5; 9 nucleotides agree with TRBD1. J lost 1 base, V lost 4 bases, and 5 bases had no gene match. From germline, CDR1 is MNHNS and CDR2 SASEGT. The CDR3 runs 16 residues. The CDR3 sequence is CASSGTGGLSNQPQHF. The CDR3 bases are TGTGCCAGCAGTGGAACAGGGGGCTTAAGCAATCAGCCCCAGCATTTT.

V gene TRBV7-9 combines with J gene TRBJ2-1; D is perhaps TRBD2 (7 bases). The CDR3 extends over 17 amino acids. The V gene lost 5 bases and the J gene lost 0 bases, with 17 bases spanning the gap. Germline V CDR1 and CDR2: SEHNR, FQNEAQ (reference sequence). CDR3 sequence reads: CASSPRGGGPSYNEQFF. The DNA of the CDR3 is TGTGCCAGCAGCCCCCGTGGGGGGGGGCCCTCCTACAATGAGCAGTTCTTC. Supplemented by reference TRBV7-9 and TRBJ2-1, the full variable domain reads DTGVSQNPRHKITKRGQNVTFRCDPISEHNRLYWYRQTLGQGPEFLTYFQNEAQLEKSRLLSDRFSAERPKGSFSTLEIQRTEQGDSAMYLCASSPRGGGPSYNEQFFGPGTRLTVL.

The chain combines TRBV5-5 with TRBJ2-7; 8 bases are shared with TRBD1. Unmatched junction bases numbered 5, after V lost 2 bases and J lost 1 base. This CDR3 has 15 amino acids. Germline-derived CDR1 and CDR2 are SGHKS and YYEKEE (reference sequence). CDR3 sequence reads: CASSFTGQESYEQYF. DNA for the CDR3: TGTGCCAGCAGCTTTACGGGACAGGAATCCTACGAGCAGTACTTC.

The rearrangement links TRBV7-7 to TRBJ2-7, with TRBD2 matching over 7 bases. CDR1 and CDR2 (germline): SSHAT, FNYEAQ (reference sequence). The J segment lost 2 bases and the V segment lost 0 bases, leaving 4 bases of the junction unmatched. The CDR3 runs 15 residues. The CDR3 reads CASSLAAGPPYEQYF. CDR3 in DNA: TGTGCCAGCAGCTTAGCAGCGGGGCCACCCTACGAGCAGTACTTC.

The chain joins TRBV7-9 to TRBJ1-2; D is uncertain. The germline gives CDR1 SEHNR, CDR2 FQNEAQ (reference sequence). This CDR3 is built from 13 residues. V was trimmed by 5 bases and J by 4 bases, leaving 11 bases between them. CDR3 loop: CASSLQASYGYTF. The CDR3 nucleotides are TGTGCCAGCAGCCTTCAGGCCTCCTATGGCTACACCTTC.

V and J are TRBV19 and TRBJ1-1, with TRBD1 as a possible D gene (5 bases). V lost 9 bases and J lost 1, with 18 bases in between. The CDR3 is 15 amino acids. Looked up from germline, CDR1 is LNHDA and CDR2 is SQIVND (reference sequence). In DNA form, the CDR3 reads TGTGCCAGCACCTGGGACCGGTGGGGGAACACTGAAGCTTTCTTT. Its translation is CASTWDRWGNTEAFF.

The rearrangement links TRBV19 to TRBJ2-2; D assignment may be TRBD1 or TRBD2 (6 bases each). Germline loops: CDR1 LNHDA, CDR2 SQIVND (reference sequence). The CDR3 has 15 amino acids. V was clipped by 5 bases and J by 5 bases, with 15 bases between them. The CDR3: CASSVQGAGTGELFF. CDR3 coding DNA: TGTGCCAGTAGTGTACAGGGTGCGGGGACCGGGGAGCTGTTTTTT.

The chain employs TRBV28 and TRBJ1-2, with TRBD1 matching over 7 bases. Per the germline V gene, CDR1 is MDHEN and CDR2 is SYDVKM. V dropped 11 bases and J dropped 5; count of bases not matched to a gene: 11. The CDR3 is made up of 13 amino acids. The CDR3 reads CALGSTGVYGYTF. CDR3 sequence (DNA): TGTGCCCTAGGGTCAACAGGGGTTTATGGCTACACCTTC.

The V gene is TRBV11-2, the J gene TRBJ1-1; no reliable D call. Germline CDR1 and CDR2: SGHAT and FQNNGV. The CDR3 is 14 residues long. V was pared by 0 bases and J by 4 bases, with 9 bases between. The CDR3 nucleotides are TGTGCCAGCAGCTTAGATCGGCTGACCACTGAAGCTTTCTTT. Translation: CASSLDRLTTEAFF.

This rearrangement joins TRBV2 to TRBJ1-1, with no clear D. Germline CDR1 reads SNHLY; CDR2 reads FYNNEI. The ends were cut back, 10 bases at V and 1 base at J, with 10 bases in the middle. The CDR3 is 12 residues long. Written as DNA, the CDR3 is TGTGCCAACACAAAGGGGAACACTGAAGCTTTCTTT. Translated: CANTKGNTEAFF.

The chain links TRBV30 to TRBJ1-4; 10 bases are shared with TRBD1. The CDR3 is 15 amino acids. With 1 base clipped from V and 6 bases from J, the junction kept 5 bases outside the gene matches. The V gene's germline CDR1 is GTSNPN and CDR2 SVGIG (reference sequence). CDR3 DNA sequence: TGTGCCTGGAGTGGGGGACAGGGGTTGGATGAAAAACTGTTTTTT. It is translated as CAWSGGQGLDEKLFF.

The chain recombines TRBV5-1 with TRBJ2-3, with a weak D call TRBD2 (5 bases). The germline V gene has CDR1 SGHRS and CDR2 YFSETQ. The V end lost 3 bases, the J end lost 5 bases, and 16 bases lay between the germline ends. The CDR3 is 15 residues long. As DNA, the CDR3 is TGCGCCAGCAGCTACCTCGGGGAGTTCAAAGATACGCAGTATTTT. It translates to CASSYLGEFKDTQYF.

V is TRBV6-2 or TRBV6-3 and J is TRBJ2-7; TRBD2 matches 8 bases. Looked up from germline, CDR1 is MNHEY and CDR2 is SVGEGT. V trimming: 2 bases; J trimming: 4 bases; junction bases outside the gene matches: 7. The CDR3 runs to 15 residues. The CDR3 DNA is TGTGCCAGCAGTTACGGGCGGGGGGCCCGGTACGAGCAGTACTTC. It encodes CASSYGRGARYEQYF.

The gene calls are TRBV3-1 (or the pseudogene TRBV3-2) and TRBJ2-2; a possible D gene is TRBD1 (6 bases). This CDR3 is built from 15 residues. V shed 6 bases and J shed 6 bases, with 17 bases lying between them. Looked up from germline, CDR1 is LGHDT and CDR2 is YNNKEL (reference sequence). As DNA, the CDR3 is TGTGCCAGCAGTCAGGGGCGGTCCCCCCCCGGGGAGCTGTTTTTT. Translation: CASSQGRSPPGELFF.

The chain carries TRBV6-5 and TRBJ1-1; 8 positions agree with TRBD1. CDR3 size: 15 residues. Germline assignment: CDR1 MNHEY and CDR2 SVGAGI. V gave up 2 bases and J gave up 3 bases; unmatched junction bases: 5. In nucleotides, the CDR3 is TGTGCCAGCAGTTACACCGGGACAGGCCACACTGAAGCTTTCTTT. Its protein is CASSYTGTGHTEAFF.